This entry concerns a single TCR beta chain. The table lists this clone with a few counts. The antigen this receptor binds is unknown. No qualities accompany the bases; no much larger clone lies one base away. Each donor gave one peripheral blood draw, approximately 110 mL on average, collected into heparinised tubes. Using a panel that included CD45RO, CCR7, CD25, CD127, CD95 and CD27, naive, central memory, regulatory and stem cell-like memory CD4+ T cells were sorted on a BD FACSAria II. All sorted populations exceeded 95% purity. PBMCs were separated immediately by Lymphoprep density gradient centrifugation and were stained directly, without being cultured. Samples were stained and sorted in pairs, with one healthy donor and one patient per experiment, so that batch effects were minimized. CDR1 KGHSH and CDR2 LQKENI are derived from the germline V gene. Cut back by 1 base and 4 bases, the V and J ends lie 10 bases apart. The CDR3 contains 15 residues, cysteine and phenylalanine counted. Just CDR3 DNA is preserved here, 45 bases in frame from base 1.

The entry originates in a study of beta chain features in type 1 diabetes (dated by TCRdb to the late 2010s). Looking at the study overall: Patients and healthy donors did not differ in mean age, gender distribution, total cell number or subset yield. Across all samples, 107,917,701 sorted cells were examined, and cell number per subset correlated strongly with RNA yield. Whereas all 30 or so donors provided naive and central memory subsets, regulatory and stem cell-like memory subsets were isolated from just 8 patients and roughly 8 healthy donors. The study compared TCRB repertoires of sorted circulating CD4+ T cell subsets between recently diagnosed type 1 diabetes patients and matched healthy donors. Overall study results and their limits: Because cDNA was sequenced instead of genomic DNA, activated cells with high expression could be over-represented, although the groups did not differ in activation or CD3 levels. At VDJ recombination sites, patients with type 1 diabetes made fewer insertions and deleted more nucleotides, a pattern implying thymic rearrangement abnormalities. HLA sub-analyses involved small numbers of individuals, so any influence of HLA type on TCRB rearrangement remained unresolved. PCR may preferentially amplify shorter templates, but because patient and control samples were amplified and corrected together, any resulting skew would affect both groups equally. Naive, central memory and regulatory TCRB repertoires appeared to be more alike among patients than among healthy donors. In all four CD4+ subsets, TCRB CDR3 length was moderately but significantly shorter in type 1 diabetes patients.

The High Capacity cDNA Reverse Transcription Kit was used to reverse transcribe all of the isolated RNA, meaning that expressed TCRB transcripts were what got sequenced. Naive, central memory and regulatory T cell samples underwent deep immunoSEQ sequencing, averaging approximately 3.5 million total reads per sample. Sorted cells were lysed in RLT buffer and RNA was extracted with DNase-treated RNeasy Micro or Mini kits, depending on cell number. To prevent cross-contamination, each cell subset was processed individually, whereas patient and healthy donor samples were processed jointly. The immunoSEQ multiplex PCR was used to amplify TCRB sequences from cDNA, yielding 87-bp fragments that span the CDR3 region. Sequencing of the amplicons was done on the Illumina HiSeq platform. Per the original workflow: PCR bias was computationally corrected using synthetic template baselines, reads within Hamming distance 2 were collapsed, and singletons that could not be merged were discarded. Reads were aligned against IMGT so that V, D and J genes, CDR3 length and insertions or deletions at six rearrangement sites could be assigned. Within each subset, clonotype counts were normalized to sorted cell number, after which true diversity and Gini coefficients were computed with the tcR R package. The overlap coefficient, calculated on TCRB nucleotide sequences, was used to measure repertoire sharing. Out-of-frame TCRB sequences from naive cells were analyzed to stand in for the pre-selection repertoire. Entries here come from immuneACCESS through TCRdb and include only in-frame sequences with V and J called. Some clones fail to appear in such tables; in the studies checked, an unresolved V gene covers under half of the shortfall, and the cause of the remainder is unknown. V and J calls and clone size follow that table, whereas D and trimming were derived from the DNA. This sample comprises 900,000 or so clones, 17% of them detected only once. About 0.02% of the sample goes to the ten largest clones.

The chain couples TRBV18 to TRBJ1-4; the D gene assignment is ambiguous. The sequenced material came from naive CD4+ T cells from blood. The sample's cell subset or site label, decoded: true naive CD4+ T cells. The sequence came from a woman under 30 in good health. The DNA is TGTGCCAGCTCACCACGGAGTCACATTAATGAAAAACTGTTTTTT. Protein translation: CASSPRSHINEKLFF.